This T cell receptor (beta chain) appears in the sequencing data of a study of T cell repertoires in cytomegalovirus infection. The table lists this clonotype with many counts. TCRdb reprocessed the reads with MiXCR, giving one entry per CDR3 protein. This table holds about 76,000 distinct CDR3 sequences, roughly 3.6% found once. V was pared by 6 bases and J by 6 bases, with 8 bases of the junction left unmatched. The CDR3 is 14 amino acids. Sequencing was done on a sample of PBMCs. The chain is built from TRBV12-3 or TRBV12-4 and TRBJ1-1; 9 nucleotides match TRBD1. The sequence was obtained from a human donor in good health (CMV status not recorded). Some clones in this sample may be carry-over from other donors' samples. The CDR3, as DNA: TGTGCCAGCAGCCTCGGGACAGGGATCCCTGAAGCTTTCTTT. This translates into CASSLGTGIPEAFF.